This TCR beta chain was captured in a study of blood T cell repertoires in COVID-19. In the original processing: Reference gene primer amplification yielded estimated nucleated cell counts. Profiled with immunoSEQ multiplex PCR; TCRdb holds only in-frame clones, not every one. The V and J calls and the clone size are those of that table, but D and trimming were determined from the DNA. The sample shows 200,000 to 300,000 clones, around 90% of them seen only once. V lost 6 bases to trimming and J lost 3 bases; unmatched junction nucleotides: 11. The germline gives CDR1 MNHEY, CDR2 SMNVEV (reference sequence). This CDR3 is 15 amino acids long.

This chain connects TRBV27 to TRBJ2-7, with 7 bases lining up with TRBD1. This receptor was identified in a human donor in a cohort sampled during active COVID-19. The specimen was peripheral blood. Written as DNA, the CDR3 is TGTGCCAGCAGACTAAATCCGGGACAGTACTACGAGCAGTACTTC. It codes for CASRLNPGQYYEQYF.